The rows below give T cell receptor beta chains drawn from one sample of a study of technical replicates of blood from a handful of donors. TCRdb's table, derived via immunoSEQ multiplex PCR, lists solely in-frame clones and lacks some. The sample has roughly 79,000 clones, roughly 95% seen once. Sequenced input: T cells isolated from PBMCs. All receptors come from a human donor in good health. Each CDR3 is given with its conserved first and last residue. D genes are given only for firm matches. Rows give clone size only sometimes, using once, few, many, or a class for an expanded clone.

TRBD2,-,TRBV4-1,TRBJ2-7,CASSQLPGGSEQYF,TGCGCCAGCAGCCAACTCCCGGGGGGGAGCGAGCAGTACTTC
-,-,TRBV6-5,TRBJ1-5,CASSYSLYSNQPQHF,TGTGCCAGCAGTTACTCACTGTATAGCAATCAGCCCCAGCATTTT
TRBD2,-,TRBV27,TRBJ2-1,CASSLQRDPYNEQFF,TGTGCCAGCAGTTTACAGCGGGATCCCTACAATGAGCAGTTCTTC
TRBD1,-,TRBV6-5,TRBJ2-7,CASSYGTDLSYEQYF,TGTGCCAGCAGTTACGGGACAGACTTATCCTACGAGCAGTACTTC
-,-,TRBV27,TRBJ2-7,CASSFGTTVYEQYF,TGTGCCAGCAGTTTCGGGACAACCGTCTACGAGCAGTACTTC
-,-,TRBV7-6,TRBJ2-1,CASSLTGEWMDEQFF,TGTGCCAGCAGCCTTACGGGGGAGTGGATGGATGAGCAGTTCTTC
-,-,TRBV30,TRBJ1-4,CAWSVQADEKLFF,TGTGCCTGGAGTGTACAGGCCGATGAAAAACTGTTTTTT
-,-,TRBV1,TRBJ2-2,CTSSQRLAGRTGELFF,TGCACCAGCAGCCAACGACTAGCGGGACGCACCGGGGAGCTGTTTTTT
-,once,TRBV29-1,TRBJ1-2,CSVEDPNYGYTF,TGCAGCGTTGAAGACCCAAACTATGGCTACACCTTC
TRBD2,-,TRBV9,TRBJ2-2,CASSPRLAGVSGELFF,TGTGCCAGCAGCCCCCGGCTAGCGGGAGTTTCTGGGGAGCTGTTTTTT
TRBD1,-,TRBV4-3,TRBJ2-5,CASSQAGQAISHF,TGCGCCAGCAGCCAGGCGGGACAGGCCATCAGCCACTTC
TRBD2,once,TRBV5-1,TRBJ2-5,CASSPAIAGKETQYF,TGCGCCAGCAGCCCCGCCATAGCGGGAAAAGAGACCCAGTACTTC
TRBD1,-,TRBV5-1,TRBJ2-3,CASSFRARGLADTQYF,TGCGCCAGCAGCTTCCGGGCTAGGGGGCTTGCAGATACGCAGTATTTT
TRBD2,-,TRBV30,TRBJ2-3,CAWSRTSGTDTQYF,TGTGCCTGGAGTAGAACTAGCGGCACAGATACGCAGTATTTT
-,-,TRBV25-1,TRBJ1-4,CASSEYRDEKLFF,TGTGCCAGCAGTGAATACAGGGATGAAAAACTGTTTTTT
TRBD1,-,TRBV10-3,TRBJ2-2,CAIRQGDTGELFF,TGTGCCATTCGACAGGGGGACACCGGGGAGCTGTTTTTT
TRBD2,-,TRBV5-4,TRBJ2-1,CASSPWASGYNEQFF,TGTGCCAGCAGCCCCTGGGCTAGCGGATACAATGAGCAGTTCTTC
TRBD1,-,TRBV5-5,TRBJ1-4,CASSPRGQVATNEKLFF,TGTGCCAGCAGCCCTCGGGGACAGGTTGCAACTAATGAAAAACTGTTTTTT
-,-,TRBV2,TRBJ1-4,CASRFPGAATNEKLFF,TGTGCCAGCAGGTTCCCGGGAGCCGCAACTAATGAAAAACTGTTTTTT
-,-,TRBV5-8,TRBJ2-7,CASSYTGLEQYF,TGTGCCAGCAGCTACACAGGGCTCGAGCAGTACTTC
TRBD2,-,TRBV27,TRBJ2-1,CASSLTSVYNEQFF,TGTGCCAGCAGTTTGACTAGCGTTTACAATGAGCAGTTCTTC
-,-,TRBV27,TRBJ2-7,CASSRPGSYEQYF,TGTGCCAGCAGTCGTCCGGGATCCTACGAGCAGTACTTC
-,-,TRBV11-2,TRBJ2-7,CASSHGAYEQYF,TGTGCCAGCAGTCATGGAGCCTACGAGCAGTACTTC
TRBD2,-,TRBV30,TRBJ2-3,CAWSVLGTSIDTQYF,TGTGCCTGGAGTGTACTCGGGACTAGCATTGATACGCAGTATTTT